This paragraph reports one T cell receptor (beta chain). Which antigen it targets is not known. The record has no base qualities; no much larger clone is one base away. The donors belonged to the validation cohort of about 120 subjects, which was separate from the approximately 700-subject first cohort. The data were obtained in a study of cytomegalovirus exposure and HLA in healthy donors (TCRdb year 2017). At the level of the whole study: According to a later analysis, one platform produced both the approximately 110 validation repertoires and the 730 or so repertoires of the first cohort. The study was designed to test whether signatures of past pathogen exposure could be identified by cataloging public T cell receptors. Besides the first cohort of 666 subjects, a separate validation cohort made up of 120 different subjects was used. To predict cytomegalovirus infection status, the study brought together high-throughput TCR immunosequencing, statistical association of individual TCRs with disease status, and machine learning. The paper's findings and limits, for the study overall: The authors suggested that the approach could potentially be generalized to other disease states and immunological phenotypes. Of the cluster scores, 85% to 95% were above 0 in a later analysis, which found that TCRs clustered in the first cohort also tended to co-occur in the roughly 130 validation repertoires. The validation cohort had no HLA typing available for a later analysis, so co-occurrence within that cohort was assessed over all 130 or so repertoires. Most TCR sequences were seen in very few donors, while some public TCRs were found in many individuals. The classifier was reported to diagnose cytomegalovirus status with high specificity and sensitivity in both the original cohort and the validation cohort. In the study, 150 to 200 TCR beta chains were listed as associated with cytomegalovirus. In vitro tests confirmed that a few of the cytomegalovirus-associated TCR beta chains recognize cytomegalovirus antigens.

Library preparation employed the immunoSEQ multiplex PCR assay. In the original analysis: A statistical classification framework was developed to diagnose cytomegalovirus status using the catalog of TCR beta chain sequences. Sourced from immuneACCESS, this table was stored by TCRdb with only in-frame sequences that have V and J called. A share of the clones is absent; for the studies checked, an unresolved V gene accounts for under half, and the remainder has no known explanation. For V, J and clone size, that table is used; D and trimming come from the DNA. For this sample the table gives about 56,000 clones, of which about 92% were detected only once. The top ten constitute about 1.8% of the sample. The V end loses 0 bases and the J end loses 4 bases, and a stretch of 13 bases separates them. Reading from cysteine to phenylalanine, the CDR3 counts 15 amino acids. Left in the record is the CDR3 DNA by itself, 45 bases read in frame from the first base. Per the germline V gene, SGDLS is the CDR1 and YYNGEE is the CDR2.

The source material was PBMCs. The V gene is TRBV9 and the J gene is TRBJ1-1; confidence is insufficient to name the D gene. The receptor was derived from a woman under 30 in good health and CMV-seropositive. The CDR3 amino acid sequence is: CASSVGGDGFTEAFF. The nucleotides read TGTGCCAGCAGCGTAGGAGGAGACGGCTTCACTGAAGCTTTCTTT.